This T cell receptor (beta chain) was sequenced during a study of blood T cell repertoires in COVID-19. Study in general: Donors in the United States, Italy and Spain gave samples during acute or convalescent COVID-19. T cells, B-cell-depleted T cells, or PBMCs supplied cDNA or gDNA.

Concerning this clone itself: Germline is not matched at one junction end, which may reflect a read error.

Original processing methods: Using reference gene primer amplification, nucleated cell counts were estimated. The method was immunoSEQ multiplex PCR; TCRdb's version includes in-frame clones alone and lacks a portion of them. V and J calls and clone size are given by that table; D and trimming were obtained from the DNA. The table shows under 30,000 clones, with 84% occurring only once. The CDR3 covers 13 residues. The chain links TRBV12-3 or TRBV12-4 to TRBJ2-7; 12 bases are shared with TRBD1. Sequenced sample: peripheral blood. This TCR was sampled from an elderly man with active COVID-19. CDR3: CASSQGQGALINF. For the CDR3, the DNA is TGTGCCAGCAGTCAGGGACAGGGGGCTCTTATCAACTTC.